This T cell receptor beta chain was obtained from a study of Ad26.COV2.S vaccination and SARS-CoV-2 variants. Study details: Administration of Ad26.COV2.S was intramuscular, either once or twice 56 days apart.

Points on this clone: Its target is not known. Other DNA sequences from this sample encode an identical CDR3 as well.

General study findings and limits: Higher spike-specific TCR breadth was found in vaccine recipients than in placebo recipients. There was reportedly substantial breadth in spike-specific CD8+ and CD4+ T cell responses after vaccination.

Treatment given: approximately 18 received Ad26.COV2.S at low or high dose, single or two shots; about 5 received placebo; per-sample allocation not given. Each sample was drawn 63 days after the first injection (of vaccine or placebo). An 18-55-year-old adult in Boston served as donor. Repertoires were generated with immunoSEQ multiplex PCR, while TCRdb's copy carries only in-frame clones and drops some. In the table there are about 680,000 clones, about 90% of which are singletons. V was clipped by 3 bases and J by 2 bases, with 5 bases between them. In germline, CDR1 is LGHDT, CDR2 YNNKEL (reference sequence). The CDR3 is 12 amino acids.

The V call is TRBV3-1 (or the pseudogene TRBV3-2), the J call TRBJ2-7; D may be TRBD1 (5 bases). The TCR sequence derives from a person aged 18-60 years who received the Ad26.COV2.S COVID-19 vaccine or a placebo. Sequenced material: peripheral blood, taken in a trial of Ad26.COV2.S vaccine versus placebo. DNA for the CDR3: TGTGCCAGCAGCCAGGGGCCCTACGAGCAGTACTTC. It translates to CASSQGPYEQYF.